The clone carrying this T cell receptor (beta chain) has at least ten counts. Its antigen remains unidentified. One end of the junction is discordant with germline, which a read error may explain. Listed TCR primers, together with previously described methods, were used for the bulk TCR libraries. Each CDR3 protein is one row after TCRdb ran MiXCR on the PCR reads. Of roughly 630,000 distinct CDR3 sequences listed, less than 30% are singletons. This sample stems from a study of molecular identifiers for immune sequencing clone quantification. Across the whole study: Five portions were made in replicates from RNA of roughly 18,000 or 92,000 naive CD8 cells, and four underwent sequencing.

Naive CD8 libraries were made from 20,000 to 1,000,000 sorted cells, and they used 10%, 30% or 50% RNA. Study-level points and caveats: Naive cells had under 1% of molecules in clones above 20 RNA copies, effectors over 97%.

The CDR3 is 14 amino acids. CDR1 and CDR2 (germline): KGHDR, SFDVKD. The receptor's source is a human donor in good health. Some libraries in this study had Jurkat cell RNA spiked in. The sample comprised naive CD8+ T cells from blood, with Jurkat cell RNA spiked in. Subset described: FACS-sorted CD8+CD4-CCR7+CD45RA+ naive T cells. The V call is TRBV24-1, the J call TRBJ2-2; 7 bases agree with TRBD2. The CDR3 spells CATSGTTNAGELFF. The CDR3 bases are TGTGCCACCAGCGGGACTACGAACGCCGGGGAGCTGTTTTTT.